Only a few counts were recorded for the clone carrying this T cell receptor (beta chain). As yet, its antigen is unknown. Amplification of TCR beta CDR3 regions was performed using RNA transcripts as template. TCR CDR3 underwent first-round RT-PCR with the HTBI primer set. TCRdb re-derived calls from the multiplex PCR reads in MiXCR, one entry per CDR3 protein. The table records hundreds of thousands of distinct CDR3 sequences, 13% to 15% of them present only once. This specimen comes from a study of T cells in Graves' hyperthyroidism and ophthalmopathy. With 6 bases clipped from V and 8 bases from J, the junction kept 5 bases outside the gene matches. Germline CDR1 SQVTM, CDR2 ANQGSEA. The CDR3 has 11 residues. Among the patients, aged 18 to 65, hyperthyroidism was newly diagnosed and had lasted under 2 months. Points from the study as a whole: Researchers found most expanded thyroid clonotypes above 0.001 in blood as well.

The rearrangement uses TRBV29-1 and TRBJ1-2; 8 positions match TRBD1. The clonotype originates from a young woman with Graves' hyperthyroidism. What was sequenced was blood. The CDR3 DNA follows: TGCAGCGTCGCAGGGGGCGAGGGCTACACCTTC. Translated: CSVAGGEGYTF.